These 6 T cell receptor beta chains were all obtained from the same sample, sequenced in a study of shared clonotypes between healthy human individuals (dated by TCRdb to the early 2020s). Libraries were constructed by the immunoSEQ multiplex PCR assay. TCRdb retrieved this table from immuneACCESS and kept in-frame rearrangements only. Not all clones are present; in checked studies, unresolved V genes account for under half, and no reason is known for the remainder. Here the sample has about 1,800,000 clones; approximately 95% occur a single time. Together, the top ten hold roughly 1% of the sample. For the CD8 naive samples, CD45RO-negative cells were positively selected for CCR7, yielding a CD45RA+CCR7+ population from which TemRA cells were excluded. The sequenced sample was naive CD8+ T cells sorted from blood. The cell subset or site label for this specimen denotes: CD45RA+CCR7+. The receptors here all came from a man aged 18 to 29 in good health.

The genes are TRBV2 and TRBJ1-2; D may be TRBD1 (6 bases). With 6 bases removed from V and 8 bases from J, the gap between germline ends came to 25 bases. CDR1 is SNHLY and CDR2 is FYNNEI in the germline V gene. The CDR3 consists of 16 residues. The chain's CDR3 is CASRLGGPGFSPGYTF. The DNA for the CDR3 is TGTGCCAGCAGATTAGGGGGGCCAGGGTTTTCTCCCGGCTACACCTTC.

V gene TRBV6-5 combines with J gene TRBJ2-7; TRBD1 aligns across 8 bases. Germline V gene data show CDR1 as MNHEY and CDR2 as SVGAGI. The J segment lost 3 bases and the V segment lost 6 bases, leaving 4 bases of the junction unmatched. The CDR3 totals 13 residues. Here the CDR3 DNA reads TGTGCCAGCAGACCACAGGGGGACTACGAGCAGTACTTC. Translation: CASRPQGDYEQYF.

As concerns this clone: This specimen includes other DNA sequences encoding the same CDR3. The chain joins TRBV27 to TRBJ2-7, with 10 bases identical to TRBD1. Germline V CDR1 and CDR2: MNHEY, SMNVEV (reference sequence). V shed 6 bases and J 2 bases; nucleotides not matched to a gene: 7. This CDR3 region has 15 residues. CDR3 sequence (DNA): TGTGCCAGCAGCCCCTTAGGACAGGGGGCCTACGAGCAGTACTTC. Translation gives CASSPLGQGAYEQYF.

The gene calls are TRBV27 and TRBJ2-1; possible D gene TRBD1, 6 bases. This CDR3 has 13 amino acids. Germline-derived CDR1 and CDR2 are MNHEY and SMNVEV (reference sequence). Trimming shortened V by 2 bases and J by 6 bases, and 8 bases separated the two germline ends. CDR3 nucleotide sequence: TGTGCCAGCAGTTTACCGGACAGCAATGAGCAGTTCTTC. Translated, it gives CASSLPDSNEQFF.

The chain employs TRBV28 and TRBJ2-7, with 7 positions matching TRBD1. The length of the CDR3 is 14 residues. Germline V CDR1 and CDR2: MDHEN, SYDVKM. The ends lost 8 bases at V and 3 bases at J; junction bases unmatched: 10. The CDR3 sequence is CASRPGTEFYEQYF. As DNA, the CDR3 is TGTGCCAGCCGGCCCGGGACAGAGTTCTACGAGCAGTACTTC. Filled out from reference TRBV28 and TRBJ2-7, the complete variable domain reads DVKVTQSSRYLVKRTGEKVFLECVQDMDHENMFWYRQDPGLGLRLIYFSYDVKMKEKGDIPEGYSVSREKKERFSLILESASTNQTSMYLCASRPGTEFYEQYFGPGTRLTVT.

The CDR3 DNA follows: TGTGCCACCAGCCCCGCCGGGTACGAGCAGTACTTC. It codes for CATSPAGYEQYF. The rearrangement uses TRBV15 and TRBJ2-7; D not certain. Germline V CDR1 and CDR2: LNHNV, YYDKDF (reference sequence). V lost 5 bases to trimming and J lost 4 bases, with 9 bases between them. This CDR3 is built from 12 residues.